What follows is one T cell receptor (beta chain) and its context. Its binding antigen is unknown. Base-call qualities are not available, and no considerably larger clone is one nucleotide away. The data were obtained in a study of cytomegalovirus exposure and HLA in healthy donors (dated by TCRdb to the late 2010s). Study-level background: In an earlier analysis of 587 of the donors, roughly 300 Gb of sequence data and about 110 million unique TCR beta sequences from 150 million to 200 million T cells were reported. An early release covering roughly 580 HLA-typed donors comprised about 320 gigabases of sequencing data and approximately 85 million unique TCR sequences. The genetic ancestry cluster associated with self-reported Caucasian donors included over 65% of the 300 to 450 genotyped donors. The study was designed to test whether signatures of past pathogen exposure could be identified by cataloging public T cell receptors. The T cell repertoires of 666 subjects were profiled by immunosequencing and related to cytomegalovirus serostatus. A separate validation cohort of 90 to 150 different subjects was used in addition to the roughly 700-subject first cohort. To predict cytomegalovirus infection status, the study combined high-throughput TCR immunosequencing, statistical association of individual TCRs with disease status, and machine learning. In a later analysis, previously published TCR beta repertoires from fewer than 750 donors were re-analyzed and high-resolution HLA genotyping was added so that TCR occurrence patterns could be studied. Rather than using new phenotypic data, the later analysis identified candidate immune exposures from TCR beta sequences and from how often those sequences occurred across donors. To decide whether each TCR beta V gene segment behaved as functional or pseudogenic, an earlier analysis of some 600 of the donors relied on high-throughput TCR beta sequencing. Donor age, sex, ethnicity and CMV serostatus were compiled alongside the repertoire data. In a later genetic analysis, genome-wide SNP genotypes for about 65% of the roughly 670 donors were used, and that subset was treated as a discovery cohort. All discovery cohort repertoires had been generated on a single sequencing platform. Class I and class II HLA loci were covered by the typing at four-digit resolution. The number of typed donors differed by locus: about 620-630 for A, B, C, DRB1 and DQB1; 500 to 550 for DQA1; fewer than 610 for DPA1; and roughly 490 for DPB1. Four to six DR-DQ haplotypes were handled as single units for association and clustering, since linkage in the cohort was strong. Among some 400 genotyped donors of the cohort, an average of approximately 220,000 unique TCR beta nucleotide sequences was sequenced per donor, of which roughly 17% were non-productive.

The cohort comprised approximately 700 healthy bone marrow donors. At the time of sampling, all cohort members were nominally healthy, though unrecorded immune exposures were likely present. The donor tested CMV seronegative, placing the donor among the roughly 400 seronegative members of the cohort. Each donor provided a peripheral blood sample, and peripheral blood mononuclear cells were used for TCR beta sequencing. Genomic DNA extraction from the blood cell samples was performed with the Qiagen DNeasy Blood Extraction Kit. Libraries were built with the immunoSEQ multiplex PCR assay. For the multiplex PCR, a mixture combining 60 forward primers for TCR Vbeta segments and 13 reverse primers for TCR Jbeta segments was used. The CDR3 region of rearranged TCR beta genes was amplified from genomic DNA by a multiplex PCR assay. On the Illumina HiSeq System, the amplified TCR beta libraries were sequenced as 87-base-pair reads. Concerning the study's data processing: A later analysis counted about 80 million unique TCR beta chains across the 666 repertoires, and 10 million to 11 million of these chains were shared by at least two donors. Raw reads were error-corrected and collapsed into unique sequences by a nearest-neighbor algorithm in which closely related sequences were merged to remove PCR and sequencing errors. V, D and J gene segments were assigned by aligning CDR3 sequences to IMGT reference sequences. For a sequence to be retained, a match of at least six nucleotides was required to both a V gene segment and a J gene segment. Rearrangements were called productive when the CDR3 lacked stop codons and stayed in frame with V and J; all others were non-productive. Following IMGT convention, CDR3 was defined as the stretch from the second conserved V-encoded cysteine up to the conserved J-encoded phenylalanine. In an earlier analysis of around 640 of the donors, sequences lacking an unambiguous match to a single V gene segment were excluded. An earlier analysis of just under 600 of the donors called V segments functional above 56.7% productive rearrangements and segregating when the between-donor standard deviation exceeded 5%. A statistical classification framework was built to diagnose cytomegalovirus status from the catalog of TCR beta chain sequences. In a later analysis, V and J genes were assigned by comparing TCR nucleotide sequences against IMGT/GENE-DB human TR gene sequences. Using the TCRdist pipeline, a later analysis assigned CDR3 sequences along with most-parsimonious VDJ recombination scenarios. A later analysis defined each TCR beta chain by its CDR3 amino acid sequence plus V-gene family, and excluded reads lacking a unique V-gene family. As a way to deal with suspected cross-contamination and a sequencing artifact, a later analysis dropped 450 to 700 nucleotide sequences that were highly shared and had low generation probability. In a later analysis, a clonal expansion index for each public chain was calculated from normalized within-repertoire ranks of inferred template counts. A later analysis computed generation probabilities with a VDJ recombination model fitted to out-of-frame rearrangements, and checked the results against IGoR. In a later analysis, TCR-TCR, TCR-HLA and TCR-CMV co-occurrence was scored with hypergeometric tests, and a repertoire-size bias correction was applied to TCR pairs. A later analysis estimated false discovery rates by permuting HLA or CMV assignments 20 times. A later analysis grouped co-occurring TCRs with DBSCAN, adding TCRdist sequence similarity when clustering within HLA-allele-positive subsets. For co-occurrence clustering, repertoires with fewer than 30,000 or more than 120,000 public chains were excluded, along with four or five repertoires with anomalous nucleotide sharing. Entries here come from immuneACCESS through TCRdb and include only in-frame sequences with V and J called. Some clones fail to appear in such tables; in the studies checked, an unresolved V gene covers under half of the shortfall, and the cause of the remainder is unknown. V and J calls and clone size are as listed in that table; D and trimming were resolved from the DNA. The sample yields about 160,000 clones; less than 85% were counted once. The top ten constitute approximately 1.3% of the sample.

General findings and caveats noted by the study authors: In an earlier analysis of 587 of the donors, most TCR beta V segments appeared in productive rearrangements about 87% or about 30% of the time, broadly matching IMGT annotations. Most CMV-associated TCR beta chains appeared to be HLA-restricted in a later analysis, and the HLA associations seemed to be driven largely by CMV exposure. Because some donors lacked HLA typing at each locus, the association tests relied only on the typed subset. The earlier analysis of about 600 of the donors excluded approximately 15 rarely observed V segments, including chromosome 9 orphons, because counts were too low. Roughly uniform sequencing depth across donors was assumed in presence/absence analyses, although this assumption may not hold. The authors suggested that the approach could potentially be extended to other disease states and immunological phenotypes. V-gene and J-gene trimming of TCR beta chains was associated with a missense DCLRE1C variant in a later genetic analysis, and the association was replicated in an independent cohort. In the study, approximately 150 TCR beta chains were listed as associated with cytomegalovirus. Compared with the approximately 670-donor mean, donors in an Asian-associated ancestry cluster had fewer N-insertions in productive TCRs, according to a later genetic analysis. A further reported finding was that TCR beta sequences accurately predicted the HLA-A and HLA-B alleles for most subjects in the first cohort. According to a later analysis, TCR association rates differed among HLA loci, with DRB1 alleles showing the most associated TCRs and HLA-C alleles showing the fewest. Linkage disequilibrium might explain the correlated functional status among segregating V segments, but an unknown experimental factor could not be excluded. The cohort was sequenced for TCR beta chains only, and without alpha or paired-chain data the features that could be detected were limited. A later analysis associated 15,000 to 20,000 TCR beta sequences with specific HLA alleles at a false discovery rate of 0.05. When HLA alleles, especially DR and DQ, strongly co-occurred, attributing TCR associations to individual alleles was difficult. Most TCR sequences were seen in very few donors, while some public TCRs were found in many individuals. The 87-base-pair reads could not distinguish some IMGT-functional V segments, including TRBV6-2 and TRBV6-3, so those segments were excluded. A later analysis reported that several top co-occurrence clusters appeared linked to parvovirus B19, influenza, CMV and Epstein-Barr virus. In vitro tests confirmed that a few of the cytomegalovirus-associated TCR beta chains recognize cytomegalovirus antigens. For the cohort, immune exposure information was limited to CMV serostatus. Compared with equally common non-associated chains, HLA-associated TCR beta chains in a later analysis were more clonally expanded and had lower generation probabilities. A group of highly shared sequence variants was considered likely to be a technical artifact of the sequencing pipeline. The classifier was reported to diagnose cytomegalovirus status with high specificity and sensitivity in both the original cohort and the validation cohort.

V loses 6 bases at its end and J loses 5 bases; junction bases beyond the gene matches: 11. CDR1 KGHSH and CDR2 LQKENI were looked up in the germline V gene. The CDR3 spans 15 residues, from the cysteine through the phenylalanine. The CDR3 DNA has 45 bases and is translated from base 1. Material for sequencing was PBMCs. The receptor comes from a man in his sixties in good health and CMV-seronegative. The sequence joins TRBV18 to TRBJ2-7; 9 bases in the middle match TRBD1. The CDR3 reads CASSTAGTGSDEQYF. The sequence in DNA is TGTGCCAGCTCGACGGCGGGGACAGGGAGTGACGAGCAGTACTTC.